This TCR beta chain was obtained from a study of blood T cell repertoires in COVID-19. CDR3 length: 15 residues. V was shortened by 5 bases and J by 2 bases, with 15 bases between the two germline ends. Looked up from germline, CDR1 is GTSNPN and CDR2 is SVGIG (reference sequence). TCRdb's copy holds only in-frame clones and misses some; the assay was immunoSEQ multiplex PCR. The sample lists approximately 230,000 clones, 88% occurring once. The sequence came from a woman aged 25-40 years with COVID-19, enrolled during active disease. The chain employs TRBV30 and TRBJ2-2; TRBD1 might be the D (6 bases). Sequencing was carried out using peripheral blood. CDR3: CAWEDSPDNTGELFF. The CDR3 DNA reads TGTGCCTGGGAGGACAGCCCGGATAACACCGGGGAGCTGTTTTTT. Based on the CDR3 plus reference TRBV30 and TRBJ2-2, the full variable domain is SQTIHQWPATLVQPVGSPLSLECTVEGTSNPNLYWYRQAAGRGLQLLFYSVGIGQISSEVPQNLSASRPQDRQFILSSKKLLLSDSGFYLCAWEDSPDNTGELFFGEGSRLTVL.